This entry lists 15 T cell receptor beta chains sequenced from one sample in a study of T cells in women clearing cervical HPV infection. Generated by immunoSEQ multiplex PCR, the TCRdb table keeps only in-frame clones and is missing some. The table gives 46,000 or so clones; the top ten clones make up about a third of it. The sequenced sample consisted of blood buffy coat. All receptors come from a woman between 18 and 75 years old with a cervical HPV16 infection that either progressed to CIN3+ or cleared (not recorded which).

CDR3 sequence reads: CSASSGREKLFF. Incomplete CDR3 DNA: TGCAGTGCTAGCAGCGGACGGGAAAAA. V is TRBV20-1 and J is TRBJ1-4; D not resolved. The CDR3 end is not reached by the read, which stops 3 residues before it; the germline J gene fills it in. Germline lookup yields CDR1 DFQATT and CDR2 SNEGSKA (reference sequence). The CDR3 is 12 amino acids. Trimming stripped 3 bases from V and 8 bases from J, with 10 bases between.

On this clone: The CDR3 end is not reached by the read, which stops 3 residues before it; the germline J gene fills it in. The rearrangement links TRBV4-1 to TRBJ2-7, with D possibly TRBD2 on 6 matching bases. This CDR3 contains 15 residues. V lost 3 bases to trimming and J lost 3 bases, with 15 bases between them. Germline V CDR1 and CDR2: MGHRA, YSYEKL. The CDR3 protein is CASSHPGLSIYEQYF. The CDR3 DNA, read in part, is TGCGCCAGCAGCCACCCGGGACTTTCAATCTACGAG.

To note about this clone: The sequenced fragment ends 3 residues before the CDR3 boundary, so the rest is inferred from the germline J gene. The V call is TRBV5-4, the J call TRBJ2-3; 8 bases map to TRBD2. This CDR3 is 14 amino acids long. V shed 1 base and J 7 bases; nucleotides not matched to a gene: 5. CDR1 is SGHNT and CDR2 is YYREEE in the germline V gene (reference sequence). The sequenced part of the CDR3 DNA is TGTGCCAGCAGCTTGCTAGCGGGTTTTAATACG. Encoded protein: CASSLLAGFNT. Given in full, the CDR3 is CASSLLAGFNTQYF.

With respect to this clone: The CDR3 end lies 3 residues beyond the end of the read and is filled in from the germline J gene. Other DNA sequences in the sample encode the same CDR3. V is TRBV10-3 and J is TRBJ1-3, with D maybe TRBD1 (5 bases). This CDR3 comprises 13 residues. Per the germline V gene, CDR1 is ENHRY and CDR2 is SYGVKD. V lost 7 bases and J 4 bases, leaving 11 bases between the germline ends. Here the CDR3 reads CAITQTEGNTIYF. The covered CDR3 bases are TGTGCCATCACCCAGACAGAGGGAAACACC.

The CDR3 loop reads CATGGPEAGNIYTF. CDR3 bases read: TGTGCCACTGGTGGTCCCGAAGCGGGAAACATC. This chain connects TRBV18 to TRBJ1-2; D not certain. With the read ending 3 residues before the CDR3 end, the germline J gene is used to fill in that end. The CDR3 is 14 amino acids. Per the germline V gene, CDR1 is KGHSH and CDR2 is LQKENI.

CDR3 amino acids: CAWKGIAEETQYF. The sequenced part of the CDR3 DNA is TGTGCCTGGAAGGGGATAGCAGAAGAGACG. The V gene is TRBV30, the J gene TRBJ2-3, with D possibly being TRBD1 (5 bases). The CDR3 end is not reached by the read, which stops 3 residues before it; the germline J gene fills it in. This CDR3 comprises 13 residues. Germline assignment: CDR1 GTSNPN and CDR2 SVGIG (reference sequence).

For this clone: The CDR3 extends 3 residues past the end of the read, so its final part is completed from the germline J gene. The chain uses TRBV2 and TRBJ1-1; D possibly corresponds to TRBD1 (6 bases). The length of the CDR3 is 11 residues. V shed 9 bases and J shed 4 bases, with 9 bases lying between them. Germline V gene data show CDR1 as SNHLY and CDR2 as FYNNEI. Here the CDR3 reads CARQGGTEAFF. Partial CDR3 DNA: TGTGCCAGGCAAGGGGGCACTGAA.

Incomplete CDR3 DNA: TGCAGCGTTGAACTGGGACAGGGTTTCTCCTACGAG. Translated, it gives CSVELGQGFSYE. The whole CDR3 protein reads CSVELGQGFSYEQYF. The chain combines TRBV29-1 with TRBJ2-7; 9 nucleotides agree with TRBD1. The read finishes 3 residues shy of the CDR3 end, and the germline J gene is used to complete it. After removal of 2 bases from V and 0 bases from J, the junction contained 5 bases not matched to a gene. The CDR3 runs 15 residues. Germline values: CDR1 SQVTM, CDR2 ANQGSEA.

As concerns this clone: The CDR3 end falls 3 residues outside the read, so it is completed with the germline J gene. V is TRBV20-1 and J is TRBJ2-7, with 9 bases fitting TRBD1. This CDR3 spans 13 amino acids. Per the germline V gene, CDR1 is DFQATT and CDR2 is SNEGSKA (reference sequence). V was clipped by 5 bases and J by 6 bases; unmatched bases: 8. The DNA read from the CDR3 is TGCAGTGCTGTCATGGGACAGGGAAGCGAG. This gives the protein CSAVMGQGSE. The CDR3 in its entirety is CSAVMGQGSEQYF.

With respect to this clone: From the germline J gene comes the end of the CDR3, since the read stops 3 residues before it. V usage is TRBV7-2 and J usage is TRBJ2-7; no clear D gene. Germline CDR1 reads SGHTA; CDR2 reads FQGNSA. The length of the CDR3 is 12 residues. The ends were cut back, 7 bases at V and 4 bases at J, with 11 bases in the middle. CDR3 in amino acids: CASTQSNYEQYF. The sequenced part of the CDR3 DNA is TGTGCCAGCACCCAATCAAATTACGAG.

Worth noting for this clone: The sequenced fragment ends 3 residues before the CDR3 boundary, so the rest is inferred from the germline J gene. The V and J genes are TRBV28 and TRBJ2-5, with a weak D call TRBD1 (6 bases). The V gene lost 3 bases and the J gene lost 1 base, with 15 bases spanning the gap. Germline CDR1 reads MDHEN; CDR2 reads SYDVKM. The CDR3 loop spans 16 amino acids. The CDR3 loop is CASSFLGSGAQETQYF. Incomplete CDR3 DNA: TGTGCCAGCAGTTTTTTAGGCTCAGGGGCCCAAGAGACC.

Points on this clone: The sequence runs out 3 residues before the end of the CDR3; the remainder is reconstructed from the germline J gene. The rearrangement uses TRBV19 and TRBJ1-5; 10 nucleotides line up with TRBD1. The CDR3 has 17 residues. CDR1 and CDR2 from the germline V gene are LNHDA and SQIVND (reference sequence). Losses at the gene ends were 8 bases for V and 0 bases for J; bases not matched to a gene: 10. The covered CDR3 bases are TGTGCCAGTTCCCCCGGGACAGGGGCCCATAGCAATCAGCCC. Its protein is CASSPGTGAHSNQP. The CDR3 as a whole reads CASSPGTGAHSNQPQHF.

As for this clone: The CDR3 extends 3 residues past the end of the read, so its final part is completed from the germline J gene. This chain links TRBV5-3 with TRBJ1-2, with D possibly being TRBD1 (5 bases). TRBV5-3 is identified as an open reading frame with a role that is uncertain. The CDR3 length is 13 residues. Trimming stripped 0 bases from V and 6 bases from J, with 9 bases between. CDR3 in amino acids: CARSLAQGDGYTF. CDR3 DNA, as far as it was read: TGTGCCAGAAGCTTGGCCCAGGGAGATGGC.

Note on this clone: Coverage ceases 3 residues before the CDR3 finishes, and the germline J gene fills in the end. V and J are TRBV7-3 and TRBJ2-7; 8 nucleotides agree with TRBD1. Losses at the gene ends were 2 bases for V and 5 bases for J; bases not matched to a gene: 2. The CDR3 is made up of 13 amino acids. The germline V gene has CDR1 SGHTA and CDR2 FQGTGA. CDR3 sequence: CASSLQGAHEQYF. CDR3 bases read: TGTGCCAGCAGCTTACAGGGGGCCCACGAG.

Concerning this clone: Sequencing ends 3 residues short of the CDR3 end; the germline J gene provides the rest. Other DNA sequences of this sample code for an identical CDR3. V is TRBV18 and J is TRBJ2-3; 7 positions agree with TRBD2. The CDR3 contains 17 residues. V shed 6 bases, J shed 4 bases, and the junction held 16 bases outside the gene matches. CDR1 is KGHSH and CDR2 is LQKENI in the germline V gene. CDR3 amino acids: CASSPPRAGVRADTQYF. Incomplete CDR3 DNA: TGTGCCAGCTCCCCCCCCCGGGCGGGAGTGAGGGCAGATACG.